This T cell receptor (beta chain) is drawn from a study of shared clonotypes between healthy human individuals. Study conclusions and caveats: As a rule, naive subsets had a larger estimated richness than memory subsets.

The CDR3 extends over 15 amino acids. Trimming stripped 5 bases from V and 2 bases from J, with 15 bases between. The germline CDR1 and CDR2 sequences are SNHLY and FYNNEI. Concerning this clone itself: The antigen is not known.

Using immunoSEQ multiplex PCR, the repertoire was profiled, and TCRdb retains in-frame clones only, with some absent. The data show some 1,600,000 clones, 95% to 99% seen once. The TCR originated in a man aged 30 to 45 in good health. Sequenced input: naive CD4+ T cells sorted from blood. As for subset: CD45RA+ positively selected. This chain connects TRBV2 to TRBJ1-2; D uncertain. The CDR3 DNA sequence: TGTGCCAGCAGTAAAATCAGAAACCCCAACTATGGCTACACCTTC. This encodes CASSKIRNPNYGYTF.